This T cell receptor beta chain was identified in a study of cytotoxic CD8 clonotypes in ibrutinib-treated CLL. Looked up from germline, CDR1 is MNHEY and CDR2 is SVGAGI. This CDR3 region has 15 residues. V shed 5 bases and J 6 bases; nucleotides not matched to a gene: 11. Produced via immunoSEQ multiplex PCR; TCRdb's table is partial and in-frame only. Seen here are approximately 190,000 clones, approximately 79% observed once, and the top ten hold 11%. The clonotype was recovered from a human donor with chronic lymphocytic leukemia. The chain combines TRBV6-5 with TRBJ2-7; 9 positions agree with TRBD2. Sequenced here: PBMCs, sampled after 12 months of ibrutinib treatment. CDR3 in amino acids: CASSPGVAGVGEQYF. Written as DNA, the CDR3 is TGTGCCAGCAGTCCCGGGGTAGCGGGAGTTGGCGAGCAGTACTTC.